This T cell receptor beta chain was retrieved from a study of blood T cell repertoires in COVID-19. Profiled with immunoSEQ multiplex PCR; TCRdb holds only in-frame clones, not every one. The sample comprises approximately 670,000 clones, 90% of which are singletons, and approximately 0.25% rests with the top ten. V lost 6 bases, J lost 0 bases, and 15 bases lay in between. The CDR3 is 15 residues long. Germline V gives CDR1 LNHDA, CDR2 SQIVND (reference sequence). This clonotype was obtained from a woman younger than 30 with acute or convalescent COVID-19. The chain is built from TRBV19 and TRBJ2-7; D is possibly TRBD1 (6 bases). What was sequenced was peripheral blood. The DNA for the CDR3 is TGTGCCAGTAGGGGATTGACAGGAAGCTCCTACGAGCAGTACTTC. It yields the protein CASRGLTGSSYEQYF.